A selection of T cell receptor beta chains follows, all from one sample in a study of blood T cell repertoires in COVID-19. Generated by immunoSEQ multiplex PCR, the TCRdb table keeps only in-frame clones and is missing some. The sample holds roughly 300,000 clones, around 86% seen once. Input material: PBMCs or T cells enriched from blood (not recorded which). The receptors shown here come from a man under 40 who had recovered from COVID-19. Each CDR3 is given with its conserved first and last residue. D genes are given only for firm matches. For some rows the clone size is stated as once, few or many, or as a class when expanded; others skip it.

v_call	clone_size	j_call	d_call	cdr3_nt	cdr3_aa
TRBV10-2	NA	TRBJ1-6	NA	TGCGCCAGCAGGCATTCTCCGGGGGGCTCCTATAATTCACCCCTCCACTTT	CASRHSPGGSYNSPLHF
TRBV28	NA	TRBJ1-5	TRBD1	TGTGCCAGCAGTACCTGGACAGGGGCTGGCAATCAGCCCCAGCATTTT	CASSTWTGAGNQPQHF
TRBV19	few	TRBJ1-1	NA	TGTGCCAGTAGTATAAAGGGGGACACTGAAGCTTTCTTT	CASSIKGDTEAFF
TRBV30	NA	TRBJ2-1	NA	TGTGCCTGGAGTGTAAGTCCCCTACAGGGTGAGCAGTTCTTC	CAWSVSPLQGEQFF
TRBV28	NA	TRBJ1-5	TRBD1	TGTGCCAGCATGAGTTTCGGGGACAGGTTAGATAGCAATCAGCCCCAGCATTTT	CASMSFGDRLDSNQPQHF
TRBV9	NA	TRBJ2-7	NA	TGTGCCAGCAGTACACAGATAGGAAAAGGCGAGCAGTACTTC	CASSTQIGKGEQYF
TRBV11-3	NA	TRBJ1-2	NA	TGTGCCAGCAGCAGGGGTATCTATGGCTACACCTTC	CASSRGIYGYTF
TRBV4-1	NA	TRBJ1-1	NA	TGCGCCAGCAGCCTAGGGGGACGGGACACTGAAGCTTTCTTT	CASSLGGRDTEAFF
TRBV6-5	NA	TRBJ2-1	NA	TGTGCCAGCAGAGGTCAGGGGAACGCGAATGAGCAGTTCTTC	CASRGQGNANEQFF
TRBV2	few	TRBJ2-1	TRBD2	TGTGCCAGCAGTGAAGCGCGTAGCGGGAGGGCCGGGACCTACAATGAGCAGTTCTTC	CASSEARSGRAGTYNEQFF
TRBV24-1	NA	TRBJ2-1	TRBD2	TGTGCCACCAGTGCGGCGGGAGTGGCCTACAATGAGCAGTTCTTC	CATSAAGVAYNEQFF
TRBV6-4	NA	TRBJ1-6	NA	TGTGCCAGCAGTATACAGGGTGGCAATTCACCCCTCCACTTT	CASSIQGGNSPLHF
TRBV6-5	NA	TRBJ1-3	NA	TGTGCCAGCACGATCAGGGCGGATTCTGGAAACACCATATATTTT	CASTIRADSGNTIYF
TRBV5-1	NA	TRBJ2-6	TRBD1	TGCGCCAGCAGCGGACAGGGACTCTCTGGGGCCAACGTCCTGACTTTC	CASSGQGLSGANVLTF
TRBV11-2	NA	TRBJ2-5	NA	TGTGCCAGCAGCTTTGGTTGGGGCGGGAAAGAGACCCAGTACTTC	CASSFGWGGKETQYF
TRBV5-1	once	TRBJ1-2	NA	TGCGCCAGCAGCTTCAGGGACACCGACTATGGCTACACCTTC	CASSFRDTDYGYTF
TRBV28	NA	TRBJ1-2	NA	TGTGCCAGCGTGAAAGCTTACGCTAACTATGGCTACACCTTC	CASVKAYANYGYTF
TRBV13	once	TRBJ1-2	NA	TGTGCCAGCAGCTCGGGACAATATGGCTACACCTTC	CASSSGQYGYTF
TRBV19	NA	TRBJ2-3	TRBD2	TGTCCTCGGGGTGCGGGGACTAGCGGGAGGTTGGATACGCAGTATTTT	CPRGAGTSGRLDTQYF
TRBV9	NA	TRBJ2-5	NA	TGTGCCAGCAGCGAGGGCCCCTACGGACACGGAGAGACCCAGTACTTC	CASSEGPYGHGETQYF
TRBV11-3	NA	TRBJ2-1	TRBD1	TGTGCCAGCAGCCCACCGTCTGGGACAGGACTTAATGAGCAGTTCTTC	CASSPPSGTGLNEQFF
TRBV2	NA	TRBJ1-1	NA	TGTGCCAGCAGTTTTCAGGGGTCGCCGAACACTGAAGCTTTCTTT	CASSFQGSPNTEAFF
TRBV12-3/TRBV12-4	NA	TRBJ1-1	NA	TGTGCCAGCACCACAGGGTATGCCGAAGCTTTCTTT	CASTTGYAEAFF
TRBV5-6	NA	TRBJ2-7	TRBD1	TGTGCCAGCAGCTCATTCGCCTTGTCTGGGACAGGGCCCTACGAGCAGTACTTC	CASSSFALSGTGPYEQYF